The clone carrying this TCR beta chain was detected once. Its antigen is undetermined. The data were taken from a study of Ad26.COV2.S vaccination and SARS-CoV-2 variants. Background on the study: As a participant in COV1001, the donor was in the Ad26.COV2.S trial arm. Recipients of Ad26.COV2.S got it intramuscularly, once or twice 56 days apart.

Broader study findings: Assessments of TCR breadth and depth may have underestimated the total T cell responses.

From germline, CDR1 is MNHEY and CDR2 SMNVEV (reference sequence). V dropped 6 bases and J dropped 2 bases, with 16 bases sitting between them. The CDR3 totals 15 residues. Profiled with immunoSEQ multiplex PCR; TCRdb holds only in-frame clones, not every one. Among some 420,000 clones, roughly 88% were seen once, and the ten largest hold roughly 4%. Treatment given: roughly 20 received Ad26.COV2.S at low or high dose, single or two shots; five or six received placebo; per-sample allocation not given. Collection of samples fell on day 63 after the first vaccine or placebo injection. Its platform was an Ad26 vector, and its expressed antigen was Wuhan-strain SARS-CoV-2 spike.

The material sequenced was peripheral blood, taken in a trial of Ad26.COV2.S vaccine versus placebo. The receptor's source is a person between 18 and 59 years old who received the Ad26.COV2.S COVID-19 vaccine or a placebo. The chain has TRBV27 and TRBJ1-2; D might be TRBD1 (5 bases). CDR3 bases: TGTGCCAGCAGGGGGGGGTACACCTCAAACTATGGCTACACCTTC. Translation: CASRGGYTSNYGYTF.